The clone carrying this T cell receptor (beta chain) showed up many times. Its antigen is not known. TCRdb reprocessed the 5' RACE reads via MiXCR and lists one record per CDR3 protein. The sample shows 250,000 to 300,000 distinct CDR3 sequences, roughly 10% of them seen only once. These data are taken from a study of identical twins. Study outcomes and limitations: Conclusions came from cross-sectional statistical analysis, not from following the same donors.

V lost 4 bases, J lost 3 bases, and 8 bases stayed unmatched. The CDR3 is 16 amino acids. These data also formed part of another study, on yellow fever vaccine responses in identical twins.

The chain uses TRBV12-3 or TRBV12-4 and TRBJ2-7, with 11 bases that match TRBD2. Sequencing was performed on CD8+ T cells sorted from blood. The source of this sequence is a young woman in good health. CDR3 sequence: CASSSRKLAGDYEQYF. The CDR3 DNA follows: TGTGCCAGCAGTTCGCGAAAACTAGCGGGAGACTACGAGCAGTACTTC.